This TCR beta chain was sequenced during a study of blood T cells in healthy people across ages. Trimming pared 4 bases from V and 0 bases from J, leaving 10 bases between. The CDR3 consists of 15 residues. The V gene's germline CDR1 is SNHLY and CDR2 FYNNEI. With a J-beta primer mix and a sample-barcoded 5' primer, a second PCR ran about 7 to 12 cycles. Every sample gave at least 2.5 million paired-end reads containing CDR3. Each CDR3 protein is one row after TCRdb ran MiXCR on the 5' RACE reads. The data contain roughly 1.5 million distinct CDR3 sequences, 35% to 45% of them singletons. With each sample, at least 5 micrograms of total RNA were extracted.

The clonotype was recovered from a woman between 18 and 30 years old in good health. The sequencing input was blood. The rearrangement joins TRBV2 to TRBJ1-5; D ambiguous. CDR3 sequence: CASSVRDYSNQPQHF. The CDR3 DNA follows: TGTGCCAGCAGTGTTCGGGATTATAGCAATCAGCCCCAGCATTTT. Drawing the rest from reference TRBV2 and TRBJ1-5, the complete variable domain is EPEVTQTPSHQVTQMGQEVILRCVPISNHLYFYWYRQILGQKVEFLVSFYNNEISEKSEIFDDQFSVERPDGSNFTLKIRSTKLEDSAMYFCASSVRDYSNQPQHFGDGTRLSIL.